These 21 T cell receptor beta chains were sequenced from one sample in a study of beta chain features in type 1 diabetes. These TCRs' antigens remain unknown. Reverse transcribing all isolated RNA meant expressed TCRB transcripts were sequenced. Generated by immunoSEQ multiplex PCR, the TCRdb table keeps only in-frame clones and is missing some. The table lists around 710,000 clones, approximately 13% of them singletons. Findings and caveats of the study: Type 1 diabetes patients had moderately but significantly shorter TCRB CDR3s in all four CD4+ subsets.

The sample consisted of naive CD4+ T cells from blood. The receptors come from a young man with type 1 diabetes.

Only a few counts were recorded for this clone. The gene calls are TRBV30 and TRBJ2-7; tentatively, D is TRBD1 (6 bases). The germline CDR1 and CDR2 sequences are GTSNPN and SVGIG (reference sequence). With 1 base removed from V and 7 bases from J, the gap between germline ends came to 11 bases. The CDR3 loop spans 12 amino acids. The CDR3 reads CAWSGQGREQYF. As DNA, the CDR3 is TGTGCCTGGAGTGGCCAGGGGCGAGAGCAGTACTTC.

Only a few counts were recorded for this clone. The V and J genes are TRBV25-1 and TRBJ1-5; unclear D gene. This CDR3 spans 14 amino acids. Germline V gene sequence: CDR1 MGHDK, CDR2 SYGVNS. V gave up 3 bases and J gave up 4 bases, with 10 bases separating them. The chain's CDR3 is CASSEGNRNQPQHF. In DNA form, the CDR3 reads TGTGCCAGCAGTGAGGGGAACCGGAATCAGCCCCAGCATTTT.

On this clone: At the DNA level, this CDR3 is encoded by other sequences in the same sample as well. V and J are TRBV19 and TRBJ2-3, with unresolved D. V was pared by 3 bases and J by 1 base, with 2 bases between. CDR3 size: 12 residues. The V gene's germline CDR1 is LNHDA and CDR2 SQIVND (reference sequence). The CDR3, as DNA: TGTGCCAGTAGTATCGGCACAGATACGCAGTATTTT. It codes for CASSIGTDTQYF.

This clone was detected a few times. The CDR3 DNA reads as TGTGCCAGTAGTGACGGACTCTACGAGCAGTACTTC. Encoded protein: CASSDGLYEQYF. The V gene is TRBV19, the J gene TRBJ2-7; maybe TRBD2 (5 bases). There are 12 residues in the CDR3. Trimming shortened V by 5 bases and J by 3 bases, and 8 bases separated the two germline ends. Germline V gives CDR1 LNHDA, CDR2 SQIVND (reference sequence). Based on the CDR3 plus reference TRBV19 and TRBJ2-7, the full variable domain is DGGITQSPKYLFRKEGQNVTLSCEQNLNHDAMYWYRQDPGQGLRLIYYSQIVNDFQKGDIAEGYSVSREKKESFPLTVTSAQKNPTAFYLCASSDGLYEQYFGPGTRLTVT.

The chain joins TRBV7-2 to TRBJ2-3, with D uncertain. Germline V gene lookup returns CDR1 SGHTA and CDR2 FQGNSA. With 1 base removed from V and 4 bases from J, the gap between germline ends came to 12 bases. The CDR3 covers 15 residues. In DNA, the CDR3 is TGTGCCAGCAGCTTAGGGTTGAGTGGGGCAGATACGCAGTATTTT. Amino acids: CASSLGLSGADTQYF.

This clone was seen more than once but under ten times. This CDR3 is CASSLAGVSNQPQHF. As DNA, the CDR3 is TGTGCCAGCAGCTTAGCAGGGGTTAGCAATCAGCCCCAGCATTTT. V is TRBV7-2 and J is TRBJ1-5; weak D call: TRBD1 (5 bases). Trimming removed 0 bases from V and 0 bases from J, with 6 bases in between. This CDR3 has 15 amino acids. Per the germline V gene, CDR1 is SGHTA and CDR2 is FQGNSA. Variable domain in full (rest from reference TRBV7-2 and TRBJ1-5): GAGVSQSPSNKVTEKGKDVELRCDPISGHTALYWYRQSLGQGLEFLIYFQGNSAPDKSGLPSDRFSAERTGGSVSTLTIQRTQQEDSAVYLCASSLAGVSNQPQHFGDGTRLSIL.

The chain recombines TRBV6-1 with TRBJ2-1; a possible D gene is TRBD1 (6 bases). The V end was cut by 6 bases, the J end by 3 bases, with 6 bases between. This CDR3 contains 12 residues. Looked up from germline, CDR1 is MNHNS and CDR2 is SASEGT. DNA of the CDR3: TGTGCCAGCAGGGACAGCTACAATGAGCAGTTCTTC. It encodes CASRDSYNEQFF.

This chain uses TRBV2 with TRBJ2-5; no firm D call. The CDR3 is 12 residues long. Germline V gene sequence: CDR1 SNHLY, CDR2 FYNNEI. The V gene lost 3 bases and the J gene lost 5 bases, with 7 bases spanning the gap. The chain's CDR3 is CASSDIGETQYF. CDR3 in DNA: TGTGCCAGCAGTGACATCGGCGAGACCCAGTACTTC.

This clone was counted a few times. The rearrangement uses TRBV18 and TRBJ2-1; D is ambiguous. V was cut by 3 bases and J by 10 bases, with 10 bases left in between. This CDR3 is 12 amino acids long. Looked up from germline, CDR1 is KGHSH and CDR2 is LQKENI. In DNA, the CDR3 is TGTGCCAGCTCACCTATTTCCTACGAGCAGTTCTTC. The encoded protein is CASSPISYEQFF.

This clone showed up just a few times. The chain is built from TRBV5-1 and TRBJ2-2; D possibly corresponds to TRBD2 (5 bases). Germline CDR1 and CDR2: SGHRS and YFSETQ. V gave up 0 bases and J gave up 7 bases, with 16 bases separating them. This CDR3 is built from 16 residues. The CDR3 coding sequence is TGCGCCAGCAGCTTGGTCTTGGCGGGTCGATACGGGGAGCTGTTTTTT. This sequence encodes CASSLVLAGRYGELFF.

This sequence joins TRBV7-6 and TRBJ1-6; D call uncertain. CDR1 is SGHVS and CDR2 is FNYEAQ in the germline V gene. CDR3 length equals 13 residues. Deletions cut 4 bases from V and 5 bases from J, with 6 bases between. The DNA of the CDR3 is TGTGCCAGCAGCTCCGGGGATAATTCACCCCTCCACTTT. It specifies CASSSGDNSPLHF.

This clone came up a few times. The CDR3 DNA reads as TGTGCCAGTAGTACCCAAGGAGGGGTGGAGACCCAGTACTTC. Translation gives CASSTQGGVETQYF. This rearrangement joins TRBV19 to TRBJ2-5, with D tentatively TRBD2 (6 bases). The CDR3 is 14 amino acids. Trimming shortened V by 4 bases and J by 5 bases, and 14 bases separated the two germline ends. CDR1 is LNHDA and CDR2 is SQIVND in the germline V gene (reference sequence). Filled out from reference TRBV19 and TRBJ2-5, the complete variable domain reads DGGITQSPKYLFRKEGQNVTLSCEQNLNHDAMYWYRQDPGQGLRLIYYSQIVNDFQKGDIAEGYSVSREKKESFPLTVTSAQKNPTAFYLCASSTQGGVETQYFGPGTRLLVL.

This clone was detected only a few times. The rearrangement uses TRBV9 and TRBJ2-7; either TRBD1 or TRBD2 may supply D (5 bases each). Germline values: CDR1 SGDLS, CDR2 YYNGEE. With 4 bases removed from V and 3 bases from J, the gap between germline ends came to 14 bases. This CDR3 is 14 amino acids long. CDR3 protein: CASSLGTGSYEQYF. For the CDR3, the DNA is TGTGCCAGCAGCCTGGGGACGGGAAGCTACGAGCAGTACTTC.

This clone was detected a few times. The chain uses TRBV7-9 and TRBJ2-1; 9 nucleotides line up with TRBD1. Germline lookup yields CDR1 SEHNR and CDR2 FQNEAQ (reference sequence). The CDR3 contains 17 residues. J gave up 0 bases and V 5 bases, and 8 bases lay outside the gene matches. The CDR3 region is CASSTDRGLSSYNEQFF. Written as DNA, the CDR3 is TGTGCCAGCAGCACGGACAGGGGTCTTAGCTCCTACAATGAGCAGTTCTTC.

The chain combines TRBV7-2 with TRBJ2-4; D is undetermined. Germline lookup yields CDR1 SGHTA and CDR2 FQGNSA. The CDR3 totals 13 residues. Trimming removed 6 bases at V and 6 bases at J, with 12 bases between. The CDR3 region has the DNA TGTGCCAGCAGTCTAGGCTCGGTAAACATTCAGTACTTC. Amino acids: CASSLGSVNIQYF.

V is TRBV30 and J is TRBJ2-7; 8 bases are shared with TRBD2. The ends lost 0 bases at V and 7 bases at J; junction bases unmatched: 14. Germline V gene lookup returns CDR1 GTSNPN and CDR2 SVGIG (reference sequence). The CDR3 has 16 residues. The CDR3 DNA follows: TGTGCCTGGAGTGTACAGGGAGGAACGGTAGCGGGGGAGCAGTACTTC. Its translation is CAWSVQGGTVAGEQYF.

The chain employs TRBV29-1 and TRBJ1-5; weak D call: TRBD1 (5 bases). Germline values: CDR1 SQVTM, CDR2 ANQGSEA. This CDR3 spans 15 amino acids. CDR3 residues: CAAMGQGGGNQPQHF. CDR3 sequence (DNA): TGCGCGGCAATGGGGCAGGGTGGAGGCAATCAGCCCCAGCATTTT. Complete variable domain (other parts from reference TRBV29-1 and TRBJ1-5): SAVISQKPSRDICQRGTSLTIQCQVDSQVTMMFWYRQQPGQSLTLIATANQGSEATYESGFVIDKFPISRPNLTFSTLTVSNMSPEDSSIYLCAAMGQGGGNQPQHFGDGTRLSIL.

The sample holds a few counts of this clone. Here the CDR3 reads CASSFDSYNEKLFF. The DNA of the CDR3 is TGTGCCAGCAGCTTCGACAGTTATAATGAAAAACTGTTTTTT. The chain links TRBV11-2 to TRBJ1-4, with a tentative D call TRBD1 (5 bases). The germline V gene encodes CDR1 SGHAT and CDR2 FQNNGV. Trimming cost V 3 bases and J 4 bases, with 9 bases left between them. The CDR3 spans 14 residues.

The chain joins TRBV20-1 to TRBJ2-5, with 7 nucleotides matching TRBD2. This CDR3 spans 11 amino acids. CDR1 DFQATT and CDR2 SNEGSKA come from the germline V gene (reference sequence). The CDR3 bases are TGCAGCGGACTAGGCCAAGAGACCCAGTACTTC. Its protein is CSGLGQETQYF.

The chain's CDR3 is CASSEGAGTDTQYF. The CDR3 nucleotides read TGTGCCAGCAGCGAAGGCGCCGGCACAGATACGCAGTATTTT. The chain links TRBV7-8 to TRBJ2-3; D remains ambiguous. V gave up 5 bases and J gave up 1 base, with 10 bases separating them. This CDR3 is built from 14 residues. Germline assignment: CDR1 SGHVS and CDR2 FQNEAQ.

This clone has a handful of counts. The chain combines TRBV29-1 with TRBJ2-3; D assignment may be TRBD1 or TRBD2 (5 bases each). The CDR3 has 13 residues. CDR1 is SQVTM, CDR2 ANQGSEA, per germline. V dropped 4 bases and J dropped 0 bases, with 8 bases sitting between them. The CDR3, as DNA: TGCAGCGTTGGGGGGTCTAGCACAGATACGCAGTATTTT. Encoded protein: CSVGGSSTDTQYF.